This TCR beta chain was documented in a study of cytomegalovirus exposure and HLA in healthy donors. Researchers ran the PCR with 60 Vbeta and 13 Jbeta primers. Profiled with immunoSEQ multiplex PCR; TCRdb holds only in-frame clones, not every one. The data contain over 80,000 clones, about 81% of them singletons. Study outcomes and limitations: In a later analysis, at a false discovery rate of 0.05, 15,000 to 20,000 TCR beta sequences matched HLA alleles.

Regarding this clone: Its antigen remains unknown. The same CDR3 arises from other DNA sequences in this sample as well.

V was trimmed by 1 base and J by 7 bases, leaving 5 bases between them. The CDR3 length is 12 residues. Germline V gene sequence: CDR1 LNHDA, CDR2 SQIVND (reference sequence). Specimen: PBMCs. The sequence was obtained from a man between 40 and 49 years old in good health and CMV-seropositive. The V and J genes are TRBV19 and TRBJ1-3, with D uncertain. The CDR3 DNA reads TGTGCCAGTAGTATAGCCGGGAACACCATATATTTT. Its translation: CASSIAGNTIYF.